This entry concerns a single T cell receptor beta chain. The antigen is undetermined. These data come from a study of beta chain features in type 1 diabetes. Expressed TCRB transcripts were sequenced because the entire RNA isolate underwent reverse transcription. Sequencing was performed with immunoSEQ multiplex PCR; in TCRdb, only in-frame clones are kept and a portion is missing. The profile shows hundreds of thousands of clones, roughly an eighth of them singletons. Germline loops: CDR1 SGHVS, CDR2 FNYEAQ. V lost 8 bases, J lost 0 bases, and 17 bases lay in between. This CDR3 is 16 amino acids long. Sorting with CD45RO/CCR7/CD25/CD127/CD95/CD27 yielded naive, central memory, regulatory and stem-like memory CD4+ cells. Points from the study as a whole: Type 1 diabetes patients showed a moderate but significant shortening of TCRB CDR3s in all four CD4+ subsets.

The chain carries TRBV7-6 and TRBJ1-5; D uncertain. The sequencing input was naive CD4+ T cells from blood. This sequence was found in a man younger than 35 with type 1 diabetes. This CDR3 is CASGKDGGVSNQPQHF. The CDR3 DNA reads as TGTGCCAGCGGGAAGGATGGCGGAGTTAGCAATCAGCCCCAGCATTTT.